Shown below are 25 T cell receptor beta chains from a single sample sequenced in a study of immune heterogeneity within non-small cell lung tumors (dated by TCRdb to 2016 to 2019). Sequencing took place on a HiSeq X Ten. The TCR beta CDR3 region was amplified with a multiplex PCR system, in which a first round of 9 to 11 cycles was run using 32 V-gene forward and 13 J-gene reverse primers. In TCRdb, the public reads were trimmed at Q25 with fastp and aligned with MiXCR, with productive beta chains retained. Here each entry gathers all rows of one CDR3 protein and keeps the most common genes and DNA. The sample contains 9,500 to 13,000 distinct CDR3 sequences, approximately 31% of them found a single time. The ten largest account for 21% of the sample. The TCR template was genomic DNA extracted from bulk tumor tissue, and around 610 ng of gDNA was amplified for each sample. During surgery, multiple biopsies were taken from each primary tumor, with sampling sites spaced as far apart as possible within the tumor mass. Patients in the study cohort, which was described as untreated, were newly diagnosed NSCLC cases going through curative surgery.

Sample: lung tumor tissue. All receptors come from a woman between 45 and 65 years old with non-small cell lung cancer.

By sample fraction, this clonotype is medium-sized. This chain uses TRBV28 with TRBJ2-2, with D tentatively TRBD2 (5 bases). The CDR3 runs to 18 residues. The V gene's germline CDR1 is MDHEN and CDR2 SYDVKM. Trimming left V 6 bases short and J 0 bases short, with 20 bases between. As DNA, the CDR3 is TGTGCCAGCAGGCTAGTGGTTTCGAGGGCATCGAACACCGGGGAGCTGTTTTTT. Its translation: CASRLVVSRASNTGELFF.

As for this clonotype: A much larger clone differs from this one at a single base, so this may be a read error. The V gene is TRBV2, the J gene TRBJ1-2; D is possibly TRBD1 (6 bases). The CDR3 totals 13 residues. Looked up from germline, CDR1 is SNHLY and CDR2 is FYNNEI. CDR3 sequence reads: CPSSDDRPYGYTF. For the CDR3, the DNA is TGTCCCAGCAGTGACGACAGGCCCTATGGCTACACCTTC.

In this sample, this clonotype turned up a few times. The rearrangement links TRBV13 to TRBJ1-2; 7 nucleotides align to TRBD1. The CDR3 loop spans 14 amino acids. The germline CDR1 and CDR2 sequences are PRHDT and FYEKMQ (reference sequence). The junction had 11 bases not matched to a gene; V was cut back by 7 bases and J by 6 bases. Here the CDR3 reads CASIIGQVRDGYTF. CDR3 nucleotides: TGTGCCAGCATCATTGGACAGGTTAGGGATGGCTACACCTTC.

The V and J genes are TRBV5-1 and TRBJ1-2; 8 bases fit TRBD1. CDR1 SGHRS and CDR2 YFSETQ come from the germline V gene. CDR3 size: 15 residues. V shed 5 bases, J shed 5 bases, and the junction held 11 bases outside the gene matches. CDR3: CASRAGQTGAYGYTF. The DNA of the CDR3 is TGCGCCAGCAGGGCTGGGCAGACAGGGGCATATGGCTACACCTTC.

This sequence joins TRBV2 and TRBJ2-7; 8 nucleotides match TRBD2. Germline V CDR1 and CDR2: SNHLY, FYNNEI. The trim removed 6 bases at V and 7 bases at J, leaving 11 bases unmatched. The CDR3 contains 14 residues. This CDR3 is CASSFGREGREQYF. CDR3 DNA sequence: TGTGCCAGCAGCTTCGGCCGGGAGGGTAGGGAGCAGTACTTC.

The chain combines TRBV20-1 with TRBJ2-1; 7 bases match TRBD2. The CDR3 runs 15 residues. V shed 3 bases, J shed 4 bases, and the junction held 9 bases outside the gene matches. CDR1 is DFQATT and CDR2 is SNEGSKA in the germline V gene (reference sequence). The CDR3 loop is CSASRGGGSYNEQFF. The CDR3 bases are TGCAGTGCTAGCCGCGGCGGGGGTTCATACAATGAGCAGTTCTTC.

This clonotype ranks as medium-sized (0.01 to 0.1%). CDR3 sequence: CASSSASGSGDNQPQHF. The CDR3 DNA follows: TGTGCCAGCAGTTCCGCGTCGGGGTCGGGGGACAATCAGCCCCAGCATTTT. The V gene is TRBV12-3 or TRBV12-4, the J gene TRBJ1-5; D is perhaps TRBD1 (5 bases). The CDR3 length is 17 residues. With 4 bases removed from V and 3 bases from J, the gap between germline ends came to 19 bases.

This clonotype has at least ten counts. The chain uses TRBV27 and TRBJ1-2; D ambiguous. V lost 5 bases to trimming and J lost 4 bases, with 11 bases between them. This CDR3 has 13 amino acids. Germline V gene data show CDR1 as MNHEY and CDR2 as SMNVEV (reference sequence). CDR3 DNA sequence: TGTGCCAGCAGTACCCGGGGTCTCTATGGCTACACCTTC. Amino acids: CASSTRGLYGYTF.

To note about this clonotype: This may be a read error, as it is one base from a much larger clone. The genes are TRBV15 and TRBJ2-1; tentative D call: TRBD1 (6 bases). V lost 5 bases and J 7 bases, leaving 15 bases between the germline ends. This CDR3 region has 14 residues. Germline loops: CDR1 LNHNV, CDR2 YYDKDF (reference sequence). The CDR3 reads CATSGLFTGNEQFF. CDR3 nucleotides: TGTGCCACCAGCGGACTTTTTACAGGGAATGAGCAGTTCTTC.

This clonotype was detected many times. V and J are TRBV12-3 or TRBV12-4 and TRBJ1-1; the D is unclear. Trimming removed 1 base at V and 5 bases at J, with 8 bases between. The CDR3 totals 13 residues. The CDR3 protein is CASSLVAETEAFF. CDR3 DNA sequence: TGTGCCAGCAGTTTAGTTGCGGAGACTGAAGCTTTCTTT.

This clonotype was picked up many times. V and J are TRBV6-6 and TRBJ2-2; D possibly uses TRBD1 or TRBD2 (6 bases each). The V end lost 0 bases, the J end lost 4 bases, and 15 bases lay between the germline ends. From germline, CDR1 is MNHNY and CDR2 SVGAGI (reference sequence). This CDR3 region has 17 residues. CDR3 region: CASSYSRGGLSTGELFF. As DNA, the CDR3 is TGTGCCAGCAGTTACTCGAGAGGGGGGCTAAGCACCGGGGAGCTGTTTTTT.

This clonotype was seen many times. The V and J genes are TRBV20-1 and TRBJ2-7; weak D call: TRBD2 (6 bases). The CDR3 consists of 13 residues. CDR1 and CDR2 from the germline V gene are DFQATT and SNEGSKA (reference sequence). Trimming stripped 5 bases from V and 2 bases from J, with 13 bases between. In nucleotides, the CDR3 is TGCAGTGCTCCCCGGGACTCAACCTACGAGCAGTACTTC. Protein product: CSAPRDSTYEQYF.

In regard to this clonotype: Being one base from a much bigger clone, this may be a read error. This chain joins TRBV6-2 or TRBV6-3 and TRBJ1-5, with D maybe TRBD1 (5 bases). The germline V gene encodes CDR1 MNHEY and CDR2 SVGEGT. V dropped 5 bases and J dropped 5 bases, with 16 bases sitting between them. CDR3 length equals 15 residues. CDR3 sequence (DNA): TGTGCCAGCAGTACAACCACAGGTGTCCATCAGCCCCAGCATTTT. Residues: CASSTTTGVHQPQHF.

A few counts support this clonotype. The chain links TRBV7-2 to TRBJ1-1; D is unclear. Trimming left V 3 bases short and J 8 bases short, with 10 bases between. Germline lookup yields CDR1 SGHTA and CDR2 FQGNSA. The CDR3 consists of 12 residues. CDR3 sequence reads: CASSFILPEAFF. CDR3 bases: TGTGCCAGCAGCTTTATATTACCCGAAGCTTTCTTT.

This clonotype counts as medium-sized (0.01 to 0.1%). This chain uses TRBV4-1 with TRBJ2-3; D is ambiguous. Trimming took 7 bases from V and 0 from J, leaving 14 bases between them. CDR1 and CDR2 (germline): MGHRA, YSYEKL. The CDR3 consists of 15 residues. The CDR3 sequence: CASTADGYSTDTQYF. CDR3 nucleotides: TGCGCCAGCACCGCGGACGGGTACAGCACAGATACGCAGTATTTT.

Remarks on this clonotype: This may be a read error: a much more frequent sequence differs by one nucleotide. The V gene is TRBV20-1, the J gene TRBJ1-2; D may be TRBD1 (6 bases). V was shortened by 5 bases and J by 7 bases, with 26 bases between the two germline ends. Germline V lookup: CDR1 DFQATT, CDR2 SNEGSKA (reference sequence). The CDR3 has 16 amino acids. For the CDR3, the DNA is TGCAGTGCTCCCATATTATGGCCTACAGGGCAGGTTGGCTACACCTTC. Translation: CSAPILWPTGQVGYTF.

Concerning this clonotype itself: This may come from a read error, since a much larger clone is one base off. The CDR3 spells CLSLVGLKSPLHF. In DNA, the CDR3 is TGTCTATCTCTTGTGGGGTTGAAGTCACCCCTCCACTTT. The chain joins TRBV6-4 to TRBJ1-6; no reliable D call. Germline V gives CDR1 MRHNA, CDR2 SNTAGT. CDR3 length: 13 residues.

Comment on this clonotype: This sequence may be a read error, since a much larger clone differs from it by one base. V and J are TRBV12-3 or TRBV12-4 and TRBJ1-2; no reliable D call. The CDR3 has 15 amino acids. The CDR3: CANLRFEGKNYVYTF. DNA for the CDR3: TGTGCCAACCTACGTTTTGAAGGGAAGAATTATGTCTACACCTTC.

This clonotype is medium-sized in the sample. This chain uses TRBV6-1 with TRBJ2-5; 8 bases match TRBD1. After removal of 2 bases from V and 1 base from J, the junction contained 6 bases not matched to a gene. Germline V gene lookup returns CDR1 MNHNS and CDR2 SASEGT. The CDR3 extends over 16 amino acids. CDR3 bases: TGTGCCAGCAGTGAATTCATCACAGGGGGCCAAGAGACCCAGTACTTC. Translated, it gives CASSEFITGGQETQYF.

This clonotype qualifies as medium-sized (0.01 to 0.1%). V is TRBV28 and J is TRBJ1-1, with D unresolved. The length of the CDR3 is 15 residues. Trimming removed 4 bases at V and 0 bases at J, with 12 bases between. Per germline, CDR1 MDHEN and CDR2 SYDVKM. The CDR3 bases are TGTGCCAGCAGTTCGGGAGGACGCATGAACACTGAAGCTTTCTTT. Amino acid sequence: CASSSGGRMNTEAFF.

This clonotype was seen repeatedly, ten times or more. J is TRBJ2-7 and V is TRBV6-1, with D hard to call. The CDR3 is made up of 16 amino acids. CDR1 is MNHNS, CDR2 SASEGT, per germline. V lost 0 bases and J 0 bases, leaving 12 bases between the germline ends. CDR3 loop: CASSEALTDGSYEQYF. The CDR3, as DNA: TGTGCCAGCAGTGAAGCCCTTACGGACGGCTCCTACGAGCAGTACTTC.

This clonotype has just a few counts. The J gene is TRBJ2-5, the V gene TRBV7-6; 8 nucleotides line up with TRBD1. V was clipped by 2 bases and J by 5 bases; unmatched bases: 7. CDR1 SGHVS and CDR2 FNYEAQ come from the germline V gene. This CDR3 region has 15 residues. The CDR3 sequence is CASSLTVTGVETQYF. Here the CDR3 DNA reads TGTGCCAGCAGCTTAACCGTGACAGGGGTGGAGACCCAGTACTTC.

The chain links TRBV20-1 to TRBJ2-5; the D gene could be TRBD1 or TRBD2 (6 bases each). CDR1 is DFQATT, CDR2 SNEGSKA, per germline (reference sequence). This CDR3 comprises 15 residues. Trimming removed 1 base at V and 2 bases at J, with 14 bases between. CDR3 in DNA: TGCAGTGCTAGAGCGGGGGCCACTTTACAAGAGACCCAGTACTTC. Protein sequence: CSARAGATLQETQYF.

This clonotype is medium-sized by share. This sequence joins TRBV4-1 and TRBJ1-3; 9 bases match TRBD1. CDR3 length: 21 amino acids. CDR1 is MGHRA, CDR2 YSYEKL, per germline. J gave up 0 bases and V 1 base, and 16 bases lay outside the gene matches. CDR3 bases: TGCGCCAGCAGCCAAGTGGTTTTCCTGCTGGGGACAGGGTCCTCTGGAAACACCATATATTTT. Amino acids: CASSQVVFLLGTGSSGNTIYF.

By frequency in the sample, this clonotype is medium-sized. CDR3 coding DNA: TGTGCCAGCAGCTTAGGGCTCCCCGGACTAGCCTACGAGCAGTACTTC. This translates into CASSLGLPGLAYEQYF. The rearrangement joins TRBV7-2 to TRBJ2-7; 7 positions match TRBD2. The CDR3 consists of 16 residues. CDR1 and CDR2 (germline): SGHTA, FQGNSA. The V gene end was trimmed by 1 base and the J gene end by 2 bases; junction bases not matched to a gene: 8.